The 20 T cell receptor beta chains reported below all come from one sample, sequenced in a study of cytomegalovirus exposure and HLA in healthy donors. The data were produced by immunoSEQ multiplex PCR, yet TCRdb's version contains in-frame clones alone and is incomplete. The sample consists of over 250,000 clones, 87% of them appearing once. Sequenced material: PBMCs. These receptors all stem from a woman aged 30 to 39 in good health and CMV-seropositive.

The rearrangement links TRBV7-9 to TRBJ2-7, with D perhaps TRBD1 (5 bases). CDR1 SEHNR and CDR2 FQNEAQ come from the germline V gene (reference sequence). The CDR3 covers 14 residues. Trimming shortened V by 2 bases and J by 3 bases, and 11 bases separated the two germline ends. This CDR3 is CASSLTQGYYEQYF. CDR3 DNA: TGTGCCAGCAGCTTAACGCAGGGCTACTACGAGCAGTACTTC.

The chain combines TRBV6-5 with TRBJ2-1; TRBD1 matches 7 bases. Trimming cost V 2 bases and J 11 bases; bases outside gene matches: 15. The germline V gene has CDR1 MNHEY and CDR2 SVGAGI. This CDR3 has 16 amino acids. The DNA of the CDR3 is TGTGCCAGCAGTTACCTTCAGTTTGGACAGGCCCGGCAGCAGTTCTTC. Its protein product is CASSYLQFGQARQQFF.

The chain carries TRBV7-2 and TRBJ2-7; D gene ambiguous. The length of the CDR3 is 14 residues. Trimming cost V 5 bases and J 3 bases, with 14 bases left between them. Germline loops: CDR1 SGHTA, CDR2 FQGNSA. The CDR3 DNA reads as TGTGCCAGCAGCCCGAGACTTGCTTACTACGAGCAGTACTTC. This codes for CASSPRLAYYEQYF.

CDR3 sequence: CASSLFQGPSNYGYTF. In nucleotides, the CDR3 is TGTGCCAGCAGTTTATTTCAGGGCCCCTCTAACTATGGCTACACCTTC. The chain recombines TRBV28 with TRBJ1-2, with D tentatively TRBD1 (5 bases). The CDR3 length is 16 residues. The germline gives CDR1 MDHEN, CDR2 SYDVKM. V lost 1 base and J 0 bases, leaving 12 bases between the germline ends.

The J gene is TRBJ1-5, the V gene TRBV7-2; TRBD1 agrees at 7 bases. V shed 1 base, J shed 0 bases, and the junction held 9 bases outside the gene matches. This CDR3 comprises 18 residues. Per germline, CDR1 SGHTA and CDR2 FQGNSA. The CDR3 coding sequence is TGTGCCAGCAGCTTAGGGGCACCGTGGGACAGTAGCAATCAGCCCCAGCATTTT. Protein: CASSLGAPWDSSNQPQHF.

The V call is TRBV15, the J call TRBJ1-3, with TRBD1 matching over 8 bases. The CDR3 has 14 amino acids. The ends lost 5 bases at V and 2 bases at J; junction bases unmatched: 2. The germline V gene has CDR1 LNHNV and CDR2 YYDKDF (reference sequence). As DNA, the CDR3 is TGTGCCACCAGCCCGGACAGGGCTGGAAACACCATATATTTT. Translating gives CATSPDRAGNTIYF.

This chain links TRBV19 with TRBJ2-7, with unresolved D. CDR3 length equals 14 residues. Trimming shortened V by 1 base and J by 0 bases, and 7 bases separated the two germline ends. CDR1 and CDR2 (germline): LNHDA, SQIVND (reference sequence). CDR3 protein: CASSIVASSYEQYF. The CDR3, as DNA: TGTGCCAGTAGTATAGTGGCTTCCTCCTACGAGCAGTACTTC.

This chain links TRBV27 with TRBJ2-2; perhaps TRBD1 as D (6 bases). Trimming stripped 6 bases from V and 6 bases from J, with 11 bases between. The germline V gene has CDR1 MNHEY and CDR2 SMNVEV (reference sequence). This CDR3 comprises 13 residues. Written as DNA, the CDR3 is TGTGCCAGCAGACAACAGGGACCCGGGGAGCTGTTTTTT. It encodes CASRQQGPGELFF.

The chain is built from TRBV28 and TRBJ2-5; perhaps D is TRBD1 or TRBD2 (5 bases each). This CDR3 is 14 amino acids long. Deletions cut 4 bases from V and 9 bases from J, with 18 bases between. The germline V gene has CDR1 MDHEN and CDR2 SYDVKM. The chain's CDR3 is CASSSEQASGAQYF. The CDR3 DNA reads TGTGCCAGCAGTTCGGAACAGGCGTCCGGGGCCCAGTACTTC.

CDR3: CASSGPVGAYEQYF. The DNA of the CDR3 is TGTGCCAGCAGTGGGCCAGTCGGGGCCTACGAGCAGTACTTC. The chain recombines TRBV2 with TRBJ2-7, with a weak D call TRBD2 (5 bases). The germline gives CDR1 SNHLY, CDR2 FYNNEI. V was cut by 4 bases and J by 2 bases, with 12 bases left in between. The CDR3 is made up of 14 amino acids.

The chain carries TRBV9 and TRBJ2-7, with 9 positions matching TRBD2. Germline V gene sequence: CDR1 SGDLS, CDR2 YYNGEE. With V trimmed by 0 bases and J by 6 bases, 16 bases remained unmatched. The CDR3 runs to 18 residues. The CDR3 region has the DNA TGTGCCAGCAGCGTAGGGTGGGGCAGGAGCGGGGGGCCGTCCGAGCAGTACTTC. It encodes CASSVGWGRSGGPSEQYF.

The count of this clone is one. The V gene is TRBV27, the J gene TRBJ2-5, with TRBD2 as a possible D gene (6 bases). V lost 6 bases, J lost 4 bases, and 15 bases lay in between. Per germline, CDR1 MNHEY and CDR2 SMNVEV (reference sequence). The CDR3 is 14 amino acids. CDR3 amino acids: CASSSQLGLETQYF. CDR3 bases: TGTGCCAGCAGCTCCCAACTGGGACTAGAGACCCAGTACTTC.

This clone was recorded a few times. The gene calls are TRBV30 and TRBJ1-1; 9 nucleotides line up with TRBD1. The ends lost 0 bases at V and 4 bases at J; junction bases unmatched: 6. This CDR3 has 15 amino acids. Germline CDR1 GTSNPN, CDR2 SVGIG (reference sequence). The CDR3 protein is CAWSVRRTGVTEAFF. In DNA, the CDR3 is TGTGCCTGGAGTGTAAGGCGGACAGGGGTCACTGAAGCTTTCTTT.

This clone occurred a few times. This chain links TRBV7-2 with TRBJ1-5, with D possibly matching TRBD1 (6 bases). Trimming removed 1 base from V and 5 bases from J, with 9 bases in between. The CDR3 has 14 amino acids. The germline gives CDR1 SGHTA, CDR2 FQGNSA. The CDR3 DNA sequence: TGTGCCAGCAGCTTAGGGGCAGGGGATCAGCCCCAGCATTTT. Protein sequence: CASSLGAGDQPQHF.

This clone was seen only once. The chain joins TRBV27 to TRBJ1-5, with 8 bases aligning to TRBD1. V trimming: 6 bases; J trimming: 0 bases; junction bases outside the gene matches: 4. The germline V gene has CDR1 MNHEY and CDR2 SMNVEV (reference sequence). This CDR3 spans 15 amino acids. This chain's CDR3 is CASRDRDRSNQPQHF. The CDR3, as DNA: TGTGCCAGCAGGGACAGGGACCGTAGCAATCAGCCCCAGCATTTT.

The chain recombines TRBV19 with TRBJ2-7; 9 bases line up with TRBD2. Germline CDR1 reads LNHDA; CDR2 reads SQIVND (reference sequence). The CDR3 is 14 residues long. The V and J ends lost 5 bases and 4 bases, in that order; junction bases with no gene match: 6. CDR3 nucleotides: TGTGCCAGTAGTGTAGCGGGGGACCTTTACGAGCAGTACTTC. Encoded protein: CASSVAGDLYEQYF.

In DNA form, the CDR3 reads TGCGCCAGCAGCCAAGATCTTCTGGGACTTGGCTACGAGCAGTACTTC. It yields the protein CASSQDLLGLGYEQYF. This chain links TRBV4-3 with TRBJ2-7; D is perhaps TRBD2 (6 bases). V was shortened by 0 bases and J by 3 bases, with 15 bases between the two germline ends. The CDR3 covers 16 residues. Germline CDR1 LGHNA, CDR2 YSLEER.

V gene TRBV9 combines with J gene TRBJ1-1, with no clear D. Trimming shortened V by 4 bases and J by 11 bases, and 18 bases separated the two germline ends. Per germline, CDR1 SGDLS and CDR2 YYNGEE. The CDR3 has 13 amino acids. In nucleotides, the CDR3 is TGTGCCAGCAGCCTTTCTCTCCGGGATAACGCTTTCTTT. This sequence encodes CASSLSLRDNAFF.

This clone was seen a single time. The V gene is TRBV7-8, the J gene TRBJ2-7; 11 bases fit TRBD2. CDR1 and CDR2 (germline): SGHVS, FQNEAQ. V was pared by 1 base and J by 3 bases, with 2 bases of the junction left unmatched. This CDR3 region has 15 residues. The CDR3 sequence: CASSLEGLAVYEQYF. The CDR3 nucleotides are TGTGCCAGCAGCTTAGAGGGACTAGCGGTCTACGAGCAGTACTTC.

This chain links TRBV6-1 with TRBJ1-1; D may be TRBD1 (6 bases). V was shortened by 7 bases and J by 0 bases, with 12 bases between the two germline ends. This CDR3 region has 14 residues. The germline V gene encodes CDR1 MNHNS and CDR2 SASEGT. The chain's CDR3 is CASKIGQMNTEAFF. CDR3 nucleotides: TGTGCCAGCAAAATAGGACAGATGAACACTGAAGCTTTCTTT.